There are a few counts of the clone carrying this T cell receptor beta chain. Its matching antigen is unknown. Via MiXCR, TCRdb re-called the RT-PCR reads, giving one row per CDR3 protein. The table records hundreds of thousands of distinct CDR3 sequences, 15% to 19% of them present only once. The data originate from a study of response to subunit inactivated influenza vaccine. Study conclusions and caveats: Each seasonal influenza vaccination recruits few new T cells, the authors suggested.

Germline lookup yields CDR1 LGHNA and CDR2 YSLEER. Between the trimmed V and J ends, which lost 0 bases and 7 bases, there was a span of 10 bases. This CDR3 is built from 14 residues. The chain recombines TRBV4-3 with TRBJ2-1, with D unresolved. The input for sequencing was PBMCs from blood, taken roughly 12 days after vaccination. The receptor was derived from a man in his forties or fifties who received an inactivated influenza vaccine. CDR3 sequence (DNA): TGCGCCAGCAGCCAAGAGGGTTATGGGAATGAGCAGTTCTTC. Amino acid sequence: CASSQEGYGNEQFF.